The 26 T cell receptor beta chains reported below all come from one sample, sequenced in a study of blood T cell repertoires in COVID-19. Sequencing used immunoSEQ multiplex PCR; TCRdb keeps in-frame clones, though not all of them. The sample holds 90,000 to 130,000 clones, 80% to 90% seen once. The sequencing sample was made of peripheral blood. The receptors were sampled from a human donor in a cohort sampled during active COVID-19.

V usage is TRBV3-1 (or the pseudogene TRBV3-2) and J usage is TRBJ1-3, with D unresolved. The CDR3 has 15 residues. The germline CDR1 and CDR2 sequences are LGHDT and YNNKEL (reference sequence). Between the trimmed V and J ends, which lost 4 bases and 0 bases, there was a span of 10 bases. The DNA for the CDR3 is TGTGCCAGCAGCCCTCGGACTGACTCTGGAAACACCATATATTTT. It encodes CASSPRTDSGNTIYF.

The V and J genes are TRBV28 and TRBJ2-3; 11 bases line up with TRBD2. J gave up 5 bases and V 5 bases, and 6 bases lay outside the gene matches. The CDR3 contains 15 residues. Germline values: CDR1 MDHEN, CDR2 SYDVKM. CDR3 DNA sequence: TGTGCCAGCAGTCCTAGCGGGAGGACGGGAGATACGCAGTATTTT. Residues: CASSPSGRTGDTQYF.

The chain has TRBV15 and TRBJ2-7; TRBD2 aligns across 8 bases. The CDR3 is 15 amino acids. The V gene end was trimmed by 1 base and the J gene end by 4 bases; junction bases not matched to a gene: 6. Per germline, CDR1 LNHNV and CDR2 YYDKDF (reference sequence). The CDR3 DNA sequence: TGTGCCACCAGCAGAGGGGCTAGCGGGCCGTACGAGCAGTACTTC. It codes for CATSRGASGPYEQYF.

The chain is built from TRBV2 and TRBJ1-6, with TRBD1 identical over 7 bases. V dropped 4 bases and J dropped 7; count of bases not matched to a gene: 7. CDR1 and CDR2 (germline): SNHLY, FYNNEI. There are 15 residues in the CDR3. The CDR3 bases are TGTGCCAGCAGTGCCTACAGGGGCGAGAATTCACCCCTCCACTTT. This gives the protein CASSAYRGENSPLHF.

This sequence joins TRBV11-3 and TRBJ2-1; 10 bases line up with TRBD2. The length of the CDR3 is 15 residues. The V segment lost 5 bases and the J segment 5 bases; nucleotides outside the gene matches: 6. Germline V gene sequence: CDR1 SGHNT, CDR2 YENEEA. Here the CDR3 reads CASSPTSGINNEQFF. The DNA for the CDR3 is TGTGCCAGCAGCCCTACTAGCGGGATTAACAATGAGCAGTTCTTC. Together with reference TRBV11-3 and TRBJ2-1, the CDR3 gives the full variable domain: EAGVVQSPRYKIIEKKQPVAFWCNPISGHNTLYWYLQNLGQGPELLIRYENEEAVDDSQLPKDRFSAERLKGVDSTLKIQPAELGDSAVYLCASSPTSGINNEQFFGPGTRLTVL.

The chain uses TRBV7-9 and TRBJ1-1; 8 bases are shared with TRBD1. Per germline, CDR1 SEHNR and CDR2 FQNEAQ (reference sequence). Germline trimming cut 5 bases from V and 1 base from J; bases unmatched to any gene: 6. The CDR3 is 15 residues long. CDR3 sequence reads: CASSPRQGANTEAFF. In DNA form, the CDR3 reads TGTGCCAGCAGCCCTCGTCAGGGGGCGAACACTGAAGCTTTCTTT.

This clone was observed a few times. The CDR3 DNA is TGTGCCAGCAGCTTCGGGGACAGGAGGTACAATGAGCAGTTCTTC. Its translation: CASSFGDRRYNEQFF. The chain has TRBV7-8 and TRBJ2-1; TRBD1 agrees at 8 bases. The CDR3 spans 15 residues. With 3 bases clipped from V and 4 bases from J, the junction kept 5 bases outside the gene matches. Germline V gene sequence: CDR1 SGHVS, CDR2 FQNEAQ.

This clone has more than one count but fewer than ten. This chain's CDR3 is CASSPRGGQGNTEAFF. The CDR3 nucleotides are TGTGCCAGCAGTCCTCGTGGTGGACAGGGTAACACTGAAGCTTTCTTT. The chain is built from TRBV4-2 and TRBJ1-1; 8 bases are shared with TRBD1. The V and J ends lost 6 bases and 2 bases, in that order; junction bases with no gene match: 11. Germline-derived CDR1 and CDR2 are LGHNA and YNFKEQ. The CDR3 has 16 residues.

The chain carries TRBV4-1 and TRBJ2-1; 8 nucleotides agree with TRBD1. Trimming removed 4 bases from V and 3 bases from J; junction bases left unmatched: 11. The CDR3 is made up of 17 amino acids. Germline CDR1 reads MGHRA; CDR2 reads YSYEKL. The CDR3 sequence: CASSPLPAGQGYNEQFF. The DNA for the CDR3 is TGCGCCAGCAGCCCACTCCCCGCAGGACAGGGCTACAATGAGCAGTTCTTC.

The V call is TRBV12-5, the J call TRBJ2-1, with a weak D call TRBD2 (6 bases). Germline V gene data show CDR1 as LGHNT and CDR2 as FRNRAP. This CDR3 spans 13 amino acids. The germline V and J ends were trimmed by 7 bases and 8 bases, with 15 bases remaining between them. For the CDR3, the DNA is TGTGCTAGTGCGACCGGGGGAGCCGATGAGCAGTTCTTC. The encoded protein is CASATGGADEQFF.

V gene TRBV19 combines with J gene TRBJ2-1; 10 bases agree with TRBD2. V lost 4 bases to trimming and J lost 5 bases; unmatched junction nucleotides: 11. The CDR3 consists of 17 residues. The germline V gene encodes CDR1 LNHDA and CDR2 SQIVND (reference sequence). This CDR3 is CASSTQLLAGDNNEQFF. CDR3 DNA: TGTGCCAGTAGTACACAACTTCTAGCGGGAGATAACAATGAGCAGTTCTTC.

This clone was seen only a few times. The chain joins TRBV5-4 to TRBJ1-1; D perhaps matches TRBD1 (5 bases). Deletions cut 0 bases from V and 1 base from J, with 10 bases between. CDR1 is SGHNT and CDR2 is YYREEE in the germline V gene (reference sequence). The CDR3 has 15 residues. The DNA for the CDR3 is TGTGCCAGCAGCTTGGCCCCGGGGGGGAACACTGAAGCTTTCTTT. This sequence encodes CASSLAPGGNTEAFF. Looking up the rest from reference TRBV5-4 and TRBJ1-1 gives the full variable domain: ETGVTQSPTHLIKTRGQQVTLRCSSQSGHNTVSWYQQALGQGPQFIFQYYREEENGRGNFPPRFSGLQFPNYSSELNVNALELDDSALYLCASSLAPGGNTEAFFGQGTRLTVV.

The chain uses TRBV19 and TRBJ1-2; D possibly corresponds to TRBD1 (6 bases). Germline assignment: CDR1 LNHDA and CDR2 SQIVND (reference sequence). This CDR3 spans 14 amino acids. Trimming removed 5 bases from V and 1 base from J, with 11 bases in between. As DNA, the CDR3 is TGTGCCAGTAGTCGCCAGGGGATTAACTATGGCTACACCTTC. Residues: CASSRQGINYGYTF.

This chain uses TRBV5-1 with TRBJ2-7, with D perhaps TRBD2 (5 bases). This CDR3 comprises 13 residues. Germline CDR1 and CDR2: SGHRS and YFSETQ. Trimming took off 4 bases at V and 2 bases at J, with 10 bases between the two ends. The CDR3 is CASSVSVPYEQYF. The CDR3 bases are TGCGCCAGCAGCGTTAGCGTCCCCTACGAGCAGTACTTC.

The V gene is TRBV13, the J gene TRBJ2-7; D perhaps matches TRBD2 (6 bases). Germline CDR1 and CDR2: PRHDT and FYEKMQ (reference sequence). V was pared by 5 bases and J by 2 bases, with 13 bases between. This CDR3 is 14 amino acids long. The CDR3 protein is CASSQRLVPYEQYF. CDR3 coding DNA: TGTGCCAGCAGCCAACGACTAGTCCCCTACGAGCAGTACTTC. The full variable domain, completed using reference TRBV13 and TRBJ2-7, is AAGVIQSPRHLIKEKRETATLKCYPIPRHDTVYWYQQGPGQDPQFLISFYEKMQSDKGSIPDRFSAQQFSDYHSELNMSSLELGDSALYFCASSQRLVPYEQYFGPGTRLTVT.

This clone was counted a few times. The gene calls are TRBV28 and TRBJ1-5; no clear D gene. Trimming cost V 5 bases and J 1 base, with 30 bases left between them. Germline CDR1 reads MDHEN; CDR2 reads SYDVKM. The CDR3 covers 21 residues. The CDR3 nucleotides are TGTGCCAGCAGTACTACCGGGAGAGAGGTCCACGATTGGATCAGCAATCAGCCCCAGCATTTT. As protein: CASSTTGREVHDWISNQPQHF.

The J gene is TRBJ2-1, the V gene TRBV5-8; 8 positions agree with TRBD1. Germline V gene data show CDR1 as SGHTS and CDR2 as YDEGEE. Trimming cost V 4 bases and J 6 bases; bases outside gene matches: 6. CDR3 length: 14 amino acids. The CDR3 reads CASSRQGPSNEQFF. DNA for the CDR3: TGTGCCAGCAGCCGACAGGGGCCGAGCAATGAGCAGTTCTTC.

The rearrangement uses TRBV14 and TRBJ1-1; the D gene is possibly TRBD1 (5 bases). Trimming left V 1 base short and J 4 bases short, with 10 bases between. This CDR3 is 14 amino acids long. CDR1 and CDR2 from the germline V gene are SGHDN and FVKESK. In nucleotides, the CDR3 is TGTGCCAGCAGCCAAGTAAGGGGATCCACTGAAGCTTTCTTT. The encoded protein is CASSQVRGSTEAFF. Full variable domain (missing parts from reference TRBV14 and TRBJ1-1): EAGVTQFPSHSVIEKGQTVTLRCDPISGHDNLYWYRRVMGKEIKFLLHFVKESKQDESGMPNNRFLAERTGGTYSTLKVQPAELEDSGVYFCASSQVRGSTEAFFGQGTRLTVV.

The chain couples TRBV5-1 to TRBJ2-1, with TRBD2 matching over 14 bases. Germline V gene lookup returns CDR1 SGHRS and CDR2 YFSETQ. This CDR3 comprises 15 residues. Trimming cost V 3 bases and J 10 bases; bases outside gene matches: 6. The CDR3 loop is CASSSTSGRAGEQFF. The DNA for the CDR3 is TGCGCCAGCAGCTCGACTAGCGGGAGGGCTGGGGAGCAGTTCTTC.

J is TRBJ1-3 and V is TRBV3-1 (or the pseudogene TRBV3-2); D is unclear. This CDR3 is built from 13 residues. Germline loops: CDR1 LGHDT, CDR2 YNNKEL (reference sequence). V gave up 3 bases and J gave up 2 bases, with 5 bases separating them. The CDR3 protein is CASSQRAGNTIYF. The CDR3, as DNA: TGTGCCAGCAGCCAGAGGGCTGGAAACACCATATATTTT.

The CDR3 here is CASSAQGRGDTEAFF. Here the CDR3 DNA reads TGCGCCAGCAGCGCCCAGGGCAGGGGGGACACTGAAGCTTTCTTT. This chain uses TRBV5-1 with TRBJ1-1, with 7 bases matching TRBD1. The CDR3 has 15 residues. The V gene's germline CDR1 is SGHRS and CDR2 YFSETQ. V gave up 4 bases and J gave up 3 bases; unmatched junction bases: 9.

The chain links TRBV14 to TRBJ2-3; D is unresolved. The germline gives CDR1 SGHDN, CDR2 FVKESK. This CDR3 is built from 14 residues. Trimming shortened V by 1 base and J by 4 bases, and 9 bases separated the two germline ends. The CDR3 DNA reads as TGTGCCAGCAGCCAAGTCCTGACTCCAGATACGCAGTATTTT. This encodes CASSQVLTPDTQYF.

The CDR3 loop is CASSAWTVSAEAFF. The CDR3 DNA is TGCGCCAGCAGTGCCTGGACTGTGAGCGCTGAAGCTTTCTTT. The V and J genes are TRBV10-2 and TRBJ1-1; D is unclear. Trimming shortened V by 4 bases and J by 6 bases, and 15 bases separated the two germline ends. This CDR3 comprises 14 residues. The V gene's germline CDR1 is WSHSY and CDR2 SAAADI.

In DNA form, the CDR3 reads TGTGCCAGCACCCCAGGGGTAGGTCTTAATTCACCCCTCCACTTT. Its translation is CASTPGVGLNSPLHF. This chain links TRBV27 with TRBJ1-6; the D gene is possibly TRBD1 (6 bases). There are 15 residues in the CDR3. Germline CDR1 and CDR2: MNHEY and SMNVEV (reference sequence). V lost 7 bases and J 6 bases, leaving 16 bases between the germline ends.

This chain uses TRBV5-1 with TRBJ2-1; TRBD2 matches at 12 bases. V shed 4 bases and J 6 bases; nucleotides not matched to a gene: 8. Germline V gene sequence: CDR1 SGHRS, CDR2 YFSETQ. This CDR3 comprises 16 residues. CDR3 region: CASSLGGLAGFNEQFF. The CDR3, as DNA: TGCGCCAGCAGCCTTGGGGGACTAGCGGGTTTCAATGAGCAGTTCTTC.

The rearrangement uses TRBV27 and TRBJ2-1; TRBD1 agrees at 7 bases. Germline assignment: CDR1 MNHEY and CDR2 SMNVEV (reference sequence). This CDR3 spans 16 amino acids. V dropped 5 bases and J dropped 4; count of bases not matched to a gene: 11. CDR3 residues: CASSTPTGPPYNEQFF. CDR3 DNA sequence: TGTGCCAGCAGTACGCCGACAGGGCCCCCATACAATGAGCAGTTCTTC.